The T cell receptor (beta chain) under discussion was sequenced for a study of breast tumors, draining lymph nodes, adjacent tissues. Study findings and constraints: Compared with lymph nodes, tumors were less diverse; compared with nontumor tissue, more. Luminal-like breast cancer showed significantly greater tumor-nontumor repertoire similarity than basal-like breast cancer did.

This clonotype was observed at least ten times. The antigen is not known. V lost 7 bases to trimming and J lost 6 bases, with 8 bases between them. CDR3 length: 11 amino acids. Looked up from germline, CDR1 is SNHLY and CDR2 is FYNNEI. Axillary draining lymph nodes of breast cancer patients supplied the node samples. TCRdb passed the multiplex PCR reads through MiXCR, listing each CDR3 protein once. Of 120,000 or so distinct CDR3 sequences in the sample, 15% to 20% were seen once. Sequenced material: axillary lymph node tissue. The clonotype comes from a female donor with breast cancer. Some clones in this sample may be carry-over from other donors' samples. V usage is TRBV2 and J usage is TRBJ2-3; no clear D. The CDR3: CASMVGDTQYF. The DNA of the CDR3 is TGTGCCAGCATGGTCGGGGATACGCAGTATTTT.